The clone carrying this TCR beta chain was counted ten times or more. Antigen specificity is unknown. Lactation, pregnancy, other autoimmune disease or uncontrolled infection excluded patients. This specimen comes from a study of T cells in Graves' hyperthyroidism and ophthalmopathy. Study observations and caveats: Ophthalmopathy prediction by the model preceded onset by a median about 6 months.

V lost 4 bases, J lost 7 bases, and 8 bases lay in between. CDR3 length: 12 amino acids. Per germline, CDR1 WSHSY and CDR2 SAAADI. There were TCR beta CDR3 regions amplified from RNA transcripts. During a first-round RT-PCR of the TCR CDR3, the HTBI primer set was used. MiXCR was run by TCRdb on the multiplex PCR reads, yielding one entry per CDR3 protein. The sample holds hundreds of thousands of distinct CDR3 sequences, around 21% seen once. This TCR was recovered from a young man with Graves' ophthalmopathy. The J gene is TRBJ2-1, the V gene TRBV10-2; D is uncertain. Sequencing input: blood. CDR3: CASSVGRNEQFF. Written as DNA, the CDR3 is TGCGCCAGCAGTGTAGGACGGAATGAGCAGTTCTTC.